These 2 T cell receptor beta chains were sequenced from one sample in a study of cytomegalovirus exposure and HLA in healthy donors. Primers for the PCR totalled 60 Vbeta and 13 Jbeta. Libraries were prepared by immunoSEQ multiplex PCR; TCRdb keeps only in-frame clonotypes and omits some of them. Of under 200,000 clones detected, over 70% appear once; the ten largest clones hold 7.4%. Sample: PBMCs. These receptors came from a male donor in good health and CMV-seropositive.

The genes are TRBV27 and TRBJ2-1; tentative D call: TRBD1 (6 bases). Germline loops: CDR1 MNHEY, CDR2 SMNVEV (reference sequence). CDR3 length: 12 amino acids. The germline V and J ends were trimmed by 5 bases and 6 bases, with 8 bases remaining between them. The CDR3: CASSMTGNEQFF. CDR3 DNA sequence: TGTGCCAGCAGTATGACAGGCAATGAGCAGTTCTTC.

This chain uses TRBV6-6 with TRBJ2-1; TRBD2 aligns across 12 bases. CDR3 length equals 14 residues. The V gene end was trimmed by 6 bases and the J gene end by 9 bases; junction bases not matched to a gene: 6. Germline V gives CDR1 MNHNY, CDR2 SVGAGI (reference sequence). CDR3 DNA sequence: TGTGCCAGCAGCAAGCTAGCGGGGGGGAGTGAGCAGTTCTTC. Amino acids: CASSKLAGGSEQFF.